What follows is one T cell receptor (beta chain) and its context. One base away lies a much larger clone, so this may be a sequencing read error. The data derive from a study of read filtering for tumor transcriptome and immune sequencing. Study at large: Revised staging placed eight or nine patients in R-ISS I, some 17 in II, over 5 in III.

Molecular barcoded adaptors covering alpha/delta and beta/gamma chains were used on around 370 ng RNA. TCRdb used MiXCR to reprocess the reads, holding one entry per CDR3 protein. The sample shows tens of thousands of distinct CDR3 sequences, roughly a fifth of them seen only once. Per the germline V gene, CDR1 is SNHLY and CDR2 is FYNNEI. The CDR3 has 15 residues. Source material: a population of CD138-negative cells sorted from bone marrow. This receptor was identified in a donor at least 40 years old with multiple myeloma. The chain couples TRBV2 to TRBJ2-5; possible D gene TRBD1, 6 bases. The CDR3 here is CASSEAGAPQETRYF. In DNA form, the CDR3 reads TGTGCCAGCAGTGAAGCGGGGGCACCCCAAGAGACCCGGTACTTC. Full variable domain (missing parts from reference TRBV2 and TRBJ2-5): EPEVTQTPSHQVTQMGQEVILRCVPISNHLYFYWYRQILGQKVEFLVSFYNNEISEKSEIFDDQFSVERPDGSNFTLKIRSTKLEDSAMYFCASSEAGAPQETRYFGPGTRLLVL.